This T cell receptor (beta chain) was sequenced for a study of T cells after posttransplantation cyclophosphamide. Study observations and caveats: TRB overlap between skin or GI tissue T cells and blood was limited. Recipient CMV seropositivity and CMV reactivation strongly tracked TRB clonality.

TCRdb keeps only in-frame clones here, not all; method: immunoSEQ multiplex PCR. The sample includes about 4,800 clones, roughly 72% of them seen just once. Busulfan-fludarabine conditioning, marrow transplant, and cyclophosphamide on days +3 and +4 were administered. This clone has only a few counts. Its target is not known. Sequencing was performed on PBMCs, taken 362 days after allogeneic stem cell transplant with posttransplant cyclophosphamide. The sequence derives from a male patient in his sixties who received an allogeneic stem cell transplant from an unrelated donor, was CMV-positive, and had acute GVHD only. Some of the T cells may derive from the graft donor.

This chain's CDR3 is CASSLPQVYGYTF. CDR3 coding DNA: TGTGCCAGCAGTTTACCCCAGGTCTATGGCTACACCTTC. The chain combines TRBV28 with TRBJ1-2; D is uncertain. V was trimmed by 2 bases and J by 4 bases, leaving 8 bases between them. Germline-derived CDR1 and CDR2 are MDHEN and SYDVKM. The CDR3 is made up of 13 amino acids.